A single sample gave rise to the 25 T cell receptor beta chains below, sequenced in a study of T cell changes during pregnancy in multiple sclerosis. Profiled with immunoSEQ multiplex PCR; TCRdb holds only in-frame clones, not every one. The repertoire includes about 61,000 clones, 85% to 90% of them detected once, and 0.85% to 0.95% sits in the top ten. The sample was peripheral blood, taken in the first trimester of pregnancy. Receptors were obtained from a female donor in good health, enrolled as a control in a pregnancy study.

The count of this clone is one. The chain employs TRBV6-5 and TRBJ1-4; 8 nucleotides match TRBD1. CDR1 MNHEY and CDR2 SVGAGI come from the germline V gene. The CDR3 covers 15 residues. V trimming: 0 bases; J trimming: 8 bases; junction bases outside the gene matches: 5. The CDR3, as DNA: TGTGCCAGCAGTTACTCGGCAGGGGGCCAAGAAAAACTGTTTTTT. Its protein is CASSYSAGGQEKLFF.

The rearrangement links TRBV30 to TRBJ2-5; D is ambiguous. From germline, CDR1 is GTSNPN and CDR2 SVGIG (reference sequence). This CDR3 is 13 amino acids long. The V end was cut by 7 bases, the J end by 4 bases, with 16 bases between. This CDR3 reads CASRLSVSETQYF. CDR3 DNA sequence: TGTGCCTCCCGACTGTCAGTCTCAGAGACCCAGTACTTC.

J is TRBJ2-7 and V is TRBV6-1; maybe TRBD2 (6 bases). The CDR3 has 14 amino acids. With 8 bases removed from V and 2 bases from J, the gap between germline ends came to 16 bases. Germline CDR1 is MNHNS and CDR2 is SASEGT. The CDR3 nucleotides read TGTGCCAGCTATGGGGGGATAAGGACCTACGAGCAGTACTTC. Translating it yields CASYGGIRTYEQYF.

This chain uses TRBV11-1 with TRBJ2-5; no clear D gene. Germline assignment: CDR1 SGHAT and CDR2 FQDESV (reference sequence). This CDR3 contains 13 residues. V was shortened by 1 base and J by 5 bases, with 8 bases between the two germline ends. CDR3 sequence (DNA): TGTGCCAGCAGCTTAGGAGGTCCGGAGACCCAGTACTTC. Protein: CASSLGGPETQYF.

The V gene is TRBV15, the J gene TRBJ2-7; no clear D. The CDR3 runs 12 residues. Trimming shortened V by 1 base and J by 4 bases, and 5 bases separated the two germline ends. From germline, CDR1 is LNHNV and CDR2 YYDKDF (reference sequence). The CDR3 is CATSRGSYEQYF. As DNA, the CDR3 is TGTGCCACCAGCAGAGGTAGTTACGAGCAGTACTTC.

The chain has TRBV7-8 and TRBJ2-4; 10 bases line up with TRBD2. Per the germline V gene, CDR1 is SGHVS and CDR2 is FQNEAQ. The ends lost 5 bases at V and 7 bases at J; junction bases unmatched: 8. The CDR3 length is 15 residues. In DNA form, the CDR3 reads TGTGCCAGCAGCCCCGTTACTAGCGGGGATAACATTCAGTACTTC. This encodes CASSPVTSGDNIQYF.

The chain uses TRBV9 and TRBJ1-3; possibly TRBD1 for D (6 bases). From germline, CDR1 is SGDLS and CDR2 YYNGEE. V was cut by 4 bases and J by 0 bases, with 11 bases left in between. The CDR3 sequence is 15 residues long. The CDR3 DNA reads as TGTGCCAGCAGCTATTCGGACAGCTCTGGAAACACCATATATTTT. Translated: CASSYSDSSGNTIYF.

The chain carries TRBV7-3 and TRBJ1-2, with 7 nucleotides matching TRBD1. The trim removed 5 bases at V and 4 bases at J, leaving 13 bases unmatched. This CDR3 is 16 amino acids long. The germline gives CDR1 SGHTA, CDR2 FQGTGA. The CDR3 DNA sequence: TGTGCCAGCAGCCCAAGCGGCGGATCAGGGGGCTATGGCTACACCTTC. The encoded protein is CASSPSGGSGGYGYTF.

In the case of this clone: Other DNA sequences within the sample encode an identical CDR3. The rearrangement uses TRBV18 and TRBJ1-2; 7 positions agree with TRBD1. Trimming took 3 bases from V and 3 from J; bases not matched to a gene: 1. CDR1 KGHSH and CDR2 LQKENI come from the germline V gene. The CDR3 runs to 13 residues. This chain's CDR3 is CASSPGTDYGYTF. The CDR3 DNA is TGTGCCAGCTCACCCGGGACAGACTATGGCTACACCTTC.

The chain links TRBV7-8 to TRBJ1-2, with 7 bases lining up with TRBD1. This CDR3 contains 13 residues. CDR1 SGHVS and CDR2 FQNEAQ come from the germline V gene. After removal of 3 bases from V and 7 bases from J, the junction contained 5 bases not matched to a gene. The CDR3 DNA reads TGTGCCAGCAGCTTGGGACAGTCTTCTGGCTACACCTTC. It specifies CASSLGQSSGYTF.

This chain uses TRBV5-6 with TRBJ2-5; 10 bases fit TRBD2. The CDR3 has 14 amino acids. J lost 9 bases, V lost 2 bases, and 7 bases had no gene match. CDR1 and CDR2 (germline): SGHDT, YYEEEE. CDR3 protein: CASSLPSSGRAQYF. The CDR3 coding sequence is TGTGCCAGCAGCTTACCATCGAGCGGGAGGGCCCAGTACTTC.

The chain joins TRBV6-5 to TRBJ1-5; D gene unclear. Germline V gene sequence: CDR1 MNHEY, CDR2 SVGAGI. This CDR3 has 14 amino acids. V was shortened by 0 bases and J by 6 bases, with 9 bases between the two germline ends. This CDR3 reads CASSYSLGSQPQHF. DNA of the CDR3: TGTGCCAGCAGTTACTCGTTGGGGAGTCAGCCCCAGCATTTT.

The V and J genes are TRBV6-1 and TRBJ2-7, with D perhaps TRBD1 (7 bases). The V end lost 2 bases, the J end lost 4 bases, and 21 bases lay between the germline ends. The CDR3 consists of 17 residues. Looked up from germline, CDR1 is MNHNS and CDR2 is SASEGT. CDR3 sequence: CASSELEGTTGRYEQYF. CDR3 DNA sequence: TGTGCCAGCAGTGAACTGGAAGGGACGACAGGGAGGTACGAGCAGTACTTC.

This chain connects TRBV14 to TRBJ2-1; 7 positions agree with TRBD2. Per germline, CDR1 SGHDN and CDR2 FVKESK. The CDR3 runs 16 residues. J was trimmed by 4 bases and V by 2 bases; bases with no gene match: 8. CDR3 sequence reads: CASSQLGLVAYNEQFF. CDR3 bases: TGTGCCAGCAGCCAACTAGGACTAGTCGCGTACAATGAGCAGTTCTTC.

This rearrangement joins TRBV27 to TRBJ1-1; 7 positions agree with TRBD1. The CDR3 sequence is 14 residues long. CDR1 is MNHEY and CDR2 is SMNVEV in the germline V gene (reference sequence). V was pared by 0 bases and J by 4 bases, with 2 bases of the junction left unmatched. The CDR3 reads CASSLSPGGTEAFF. The CDR3 DNA is TGTGCCAGCAGTTTATCGCCAGGGGGCACTGAAGCTTTCTTT.

This chain connects TRBV11-2 to TRBJ1-3; 9 bases map to TRBD1. V was pared by 2 bases and J by 4 bases, with 3 bases of the junction left unmatched. Germline V CDR1 and CDR2: SGHAT, FQNNGV. The CDR3 runs 15 residues. DNA of the CDR3: TGTGCCAGCAGCTTACTCGGGACAGGGGGAAACACCATATATTTT. Its translation is CASSLLGTGGNTIYF.

This chain links TRBV21-1 with TRBJ1-1; TRBD1 reflects the table's D call only, with no check against the DNA. TRBV21-1 is flagged as a pseudogene. The CDR3 sequence is 21 residues long. The CDR3 region has the DNA TGTGCCAGCAGCAAAGGGTTGGTTGCAGACTTTAGACAGGGGGCTGCTGTGGGGGCTTTCTTT. The encoded protein is CASSKGLVADFRQGAAVGAFF.

This clone was observed a few times. V and J are TRBV30 and TRBJ1-1; a possible D gene is TRBD1 (6 bases). Germline V lookup: CDR1 GTSNPN, CDR2 SVGIG (reference sequence). V shed 5 bases and J shed 1 base, with 11 bases lying between them. The CDR3 has 13 residues. CDR3 nucleotide sequence: TGTGCCTGGTCAAAACAGGGGAACACTGAAGCTTTCTTT. Translation gives CAWSKQGNTEAFF.

The J gene is TRBJ1-2, the V gene TRBV5-1; D ambiguous. The CDR3 has 14 residues. Trimming stripped 4 bases from V and 1 base from J, with 11 bases between. Germline CDR1 SGHRS, CDR2 YFSETQ. CDR3 DNA sequence: TGCGCCAGCAGCCTTACAGCCAATAACTATGGCTACACCTTC. As protein: CASSLTANNYGYTF.

The chain carries TRBV4-2 and TRBJ1-2; 7 bases fit TRBD1. Per germline, CDR1 LGHNA and CDR2 YNFKEQ. The CDR3 length is 15 residues. After removal of 2 bases from V and 2 bases from J, the junction contained 5 bases not matched to a gene. The CDR3: CASSQYPGQNYGYTF. The CDR3 DNA sequence: TGTGCCAGCAGCCAATATCCGGGACAGAACTATGGCTACACCTTC.

The chain uses TRBV6-6 and TRBJ2-7; 7 bases align to TRBD1. The CDR3 covers 13 residues. Per the germline V gene, CDR1 is MNHNY and CDR2 is SVGAGI (reference sequence). The ends lost 6 bases at V and 5 bases at J; junction bases unmatched: 7. The CDR3 is CASSGDSPNEQYF. CDR3 bases: TGTGCCAGCAGCGGGGACAGCCCCAACGAGCAGTACTTC.

The V call is TRBV15, the J call TRBJ2-7; 8 positions agree with TRBD2. This CDR3 is built from 18 residues. V trimming: 0 bases; J trimming: 2 bases; junction bases outside the gene matches: 12. In germline, CDR1 is LNHNV, CDR2 YYDKDF (reference sequence). CDR3 in amino acids: CATSRDLGLAGNAYEQYF. The CDR3 DNA reads TGTGCCACCAGCAGAGATCTGGGTCTAGCGGGCAATGCCTACGAGCAGTACTTC.

The chain couples TRBV15 to TRBJ2-2; a possible D gene is TRBD2 (6 bases). CDR3 size: 14 residues. The V end lost 1 base, the J end lost 6 bases, and 9 bases lay between the germline ends. Germline V gene sequence: CDR1 LNHNV, CDR2 YYDKDF (reference sequence). The CDR3 DNA follows: TGTGCCACCAGCAGAGGAACGGGGGCCGGGGAGCTGTTTTTT. Protein: CATSRGTGAGELFF.

The J gene is TRBJ2-1, the V gene TRBV9, with D unclear. This CDR3 has 13 residues. Germline-derived CDR1 and CDR2 are SGDLS and YYNGEE. With 3 bases removed from V and 6 bases from J, the gap between germline ends came to 10 bases. The chain's CDR3 is CASSGSLGNEQFF. As DNA, the CDR3 is TGTGCCAGCAGCGGGTCTCTAGGCAATGAGCAGTTCTTC.

The rearrangement joins TRBV5-4 to TRBJ1-5, with TRBD1 matching 7 bases. Germline lookup yields CDR1 SGHNT and CDR2 YYREEE (reference sequence). This CDR3 has 14 residues. V shed 4 bases, J shed 3 bases, and the junction held 4 bases outside the gene matches. The CDR3 protein is CASSAGTVNQPQHF. CDR3 DNA: TGTGCCAGCAGCGCCGGGACAGTCAATCAGCCCCAGCATTTT.